Presented here are 32 T cell receptor beta chains from one specimen sequenced in a study of T-cell memory formation after mild COVID-19. One entry per CDR3 protein results from TCRdb running MiXCR on the 5' RACE reads. Of around 440,000 distinct CDR3 sequences detected, around a sixth appear once; the ten largest clones hold roughly an eighth. Specimen: PBMCs or a T cell subset sorted from them (not recorded which). All receptors come from an adult woman who had mild COVID-19 (a few samples of this study predate the infection). Cell type and time point are not known.

The chain links TRBV2 to TRBJ1-1, with D possibly TRBD1 on 5 matching bases. Trimming took off 5 bases at V and 3 bases at J, with 10 bases between the two ends. This CDR3 spans 13 amino acids. CDR1 is SNHLY, CDR2 FYNNEI, per germline. The DNA of the CDR3 is TGTGCCAGCAGTAAGGGAGGGGACACTGAAGCTTTCTTT. Translated, it gives CASSKGGDTEAFF.

The chain couples TRBV18 to TRBJ1-1, with D uncertain. Deletions cut 1 base from V and 0 bases from J, with 18 bases between. Germline loops: CDR1 KGHSH, CDR2 LQKENI. CDR3 size: 18 residues. CDR3 region: CASSPLLPGNYMNTEAFF. The CDR3, as DNA: TGTGCCAGCTCACCACTACTTCCGGGGAACTACATGAACACTGAAGCTTTCTTT.

The CDR3 bases are TGTGCCAGCAGTTTCATAGCGGGAGCGAAGTACAATGAGCAGTTCTTC. Encoded protein: CASSFIAGAKYNEQFF. This chain links TRBV7-2 with TRBJ2-1; 9 nucleotides agree with TRBD2. Germline values: CDR1 SGHTA, CDR2 FQGNSA. V shed 6 bases, J shed 4 bases, and the junction held 10 bases outside the gene matches. CDR3 length: 16 residues.

This chain uses TRBV11-2 with TRBJ2-1, with 11 nucleotides matching TRBD2. Germline V lookup: CDR1 SGHAT, CDR2 FQNNGV. Trimming at V came to 1 base and at J to 12 bases, leaving 17 bases not matched to a gene. The CDR3 spans 18 residues. CDR3 sequence reads: CASSLAVTSGSTMRGQFF. CDR3 nucleotide sequence: TGTGCCAGCAGCTTAGCCGTTACTAGCGGGAGTACAATGAGGGGGCAGTTCTTC. Supplemented by reference TRBV11-2 and TRBJ2-1, the full variable domain reads EAGVAQSPRYKIIEKRQSVAFWCNPISGHATLYWYQQILGQGPKLLIQFQNNGVVDDSQLPKDRFSAERLKGVDSTLKIQPAKLEDSAVYLCASSLAVTSGSTMRGQFFGPGTRLTVL.

This clonotype was recorded at least ten times. The chain couples TRBV6-4 to TRBJ2-1; 9 bases agree with TRBD2. Germline V gene sequence: CDR1 MRHNA, CDR2 SNTAGT. V lost 2 bases, J lost 6 bases, and 2 bases stayed unmatched. The CDR3 consists of 14 residues. The CDR3 nucleotides read TGTGCCAGCAGTGACAGCGGGGGGACCAATGAGCAGTTCTTC. Translation gives CASSDSGGTNEQFF.

The sample holds many counts of this clonotype. The CDR3 region is CASSLTRTSDLGNEQFF. The CDR3 bases are TGTGCCAGCAGCCTTACCCGTACTAGCGACCTTGGGAATGAGCAGTTCTTC. This rearrangement joins TRBV7-9 to TRBJ2-1, with 7 bases identical to TRBD2. The J segment lost 7 bases and the V segment lost 5 bases, leaving 17 bases of the junction unmatched. The germline V gene has CDR1 SEHNR and CDR2 FQNEAQ (reference sequence). CDR3 length equals 17 residues.

This clonotype came up once. The chain joins TRBV3-1 to TRBJ1-4, with 8 bases identical to TRBD1. Trimming took 3 bases from V and 7 from J; bases not matched to a gene: 7. This CDR3 contains 15 residues. Germline CDR1 reads LGHDT; CDR2 reads YNNKEL (reference sequence). This chain's CDR3 is CASSHTGGGSEKLFF. The CDR3 DNA reads as TGTGCCAGCAGCCATACAGGGGGGGGTAGTGAAAAACTGTTTTTT.

The genes are TRBV6-2 or TRBV6-3 and TRBJ2-1, with D perhaps TRBD2 (6 bases). The CDR3 loop spans 17 amino acids. The V gene lost 0 bases and the J gene lost 0 bases, with 12 bases spanning the gap. CDR1 MNHEY and CDR2 SVGEGT come from the germline V gene. The CDR3 here is CASSYSKSSGSYNEQFF. CDR3 nucleotide sequence: TGTGCCAGCAGTTACTCGAAAAGTAGCGGCTCCTACAATGAGCAGTTCTTC.

This clonotype was counted a single time. The chain is built from TRBV4-1 and TRBJ2-4, with 7 bases aligning to TRBD2. Looked up from germline, CDR1 is MGHRA and CDR2 is YSYEKL. CDR3 length equals 15 residues. V dropped 2 bases and J dropped 8; count of bases not matched to a gene: 9. The CDR3 coding sequence is TGCGCCAGCAGCCAACACCCGAGCGGGAATGACATTCAGTACTTC. This encodes CASSQHPSGNDIQYF.

Only a few counts were recorded for this clonotype. The V gene is TRBV7-6, the J gene TRBJ1-6; D gene uncertain. The V gene lost 5 bases and the J gene lost 14 bases, with 10 bases spanning the gap. Germline V CDR1 and CDR2: SGHVS, FNYEAQ. The CDR3 sequence is 11 residues long. CDR3 nucleotide sequence: TGTGCCAGCAGCAGGACGTGGACCCTCCACTTT. It translates to CASSRTWTLHF.

This clonotype was observed a few times. The chain uses TRBV10-3 and TRBJ2-2; D ambiguous. Trimming pared 0 bases from V and 3 bases from J, leaving 14 bases between. CDR1 and CDR2 (germline): ENHRY, SYGVKD. This CDR3 is built from 17 residues. CDR3 region: CAISESKFQEYTGELFF. CDR3 DNA sequence: TGTGCCATCAGTGAGTCGAAGTTTCAGGAATACACCGGGGAGCTGTTTTTT.

This clonotype was seen a handful of times. The chain couples TRBV20-1 to TRBJ1-5, with D possibly matching TRBD1 (5 bases). The CDR3 is 12 residues long. The V and J ends lost 2 bases and 5 bases respectively, with 7 bases between them. Per germline, CDR1 DFQATT and CDR2 SNEGSKA (reference sequence). CDR3 sequence reads: CSARRGDQPQHF. The CDR3 nucleotides are TGCAGTGCTAGACGGGGCGATCAGCCCCAGCATTTT.

V and J are TRBV27 and TRBJ2-7, with 8 bases aligning to TRBD2. The V and J ends lost 9 bases and 2 bases, in that order; junction bases with no gene match: 9. Germline V gene sequence: CDR1 MNHEY, CDR2 SMNVEV (reference sequence). CDR3 length: 14 residues. CDR3 residues: CASPSGGLTYEQYF. The CDR3, as DNA: TGTGCCAGTCCTTCGGGGGGGTTAACCTACGAGCAGTACTTC.

This clonotype was recorded a few times. The V and J genes are TRBV20-1 and TRBJ2-3; 9 bases agree with TRBD2. V lost 3 bases and J lost 8; bases outside the gene matches: 6. Germline lookup yields CDR1 DFQATT and CDR2 SNEGSKA (reference sequence). The CDR3 runs to 13 residues. The DNA for the CDR3 is TGCAGTGCTAGTGCGGCGGGAGGGCTTACGCAGTATTTT. Protein product: CSASAAGGLTQYF.

A few counts support this clonotype. The chain carries TRBV20-1 and TRBJ2-7, with D uncertain. Deletions cut 1 base from V and 6 bases from J, with 10 bases between. The V gene's germline CDR1 is DFQATT and CDR2 SNEGSKA (reference sequence). The CDR3 loop spans 12 amino acids. The CDR3 DNA reads as TGCAGTGCTAGAGTTACGGGTGGCGAGCAGTACTTC. Translating gives CSARVTGGEQYF.

The chain joins TRBV27 to TRBJ2-7; D unresolved. Trimming removed 5 bases at V and 3 bases at J, with 8 bases between. Looked up from germline, CDR1 is MNHEY and CDR2 is SMNVEV (reference sequence). The CDR3 has 12 amino acids. The CDR3 bases are TGTGCCAGCAGTCCCAATATCTACGAGCAGTACTTC. Its protein product is CASSPNIYEQYF.

This clonotype was picked up a small number of times. The J gene is TRBJ2-5, the V gene TRBV9; 8 bases are shared with TRBD1. Trimming at V came to 5 bases and at J to 4 bases, leaving 10 bases not matched to a gene. CDR3 length: 15 residues. The V gene's germline CDR1 is SGDLS and CDR2 YYNGEE. The CDR3 nucleotides read TGTGCCAGCAGTACAGGACAGGGAGAGCGAGAGACCCAGTACTTC. Amino acid sequence: CASSTGQGERETQYF.

This clonotype came up many times. The V and J genes are TRBV12-3 or TRBV12-4 and TRBJ1-5; no definite D call. The CDR3 runs 14 residues. Trimming took off 1 base at V and 0 bases at J, with 4 bases between the two ends. The CDR3 here is CASSLEYSNQPQHF. The CDR3 DNA sequence: TGTGCCAGCAGTTTAGAGTATAGCAATCAGCCCCAGCATTTT.

The V and J genes are TRBV29-1 and TRBJ2-7; 8 bases fit TRBD1. The CDR3 is 14 amino acids. After removal of 1 base from V and 2 bases from J, the junction contained 4 bases not matched to a gene. CDR1 and CDR2 from the germline V gene are SQVTM and ANQGSEA. The DNA for the CDR3 is TGCAGCGTTGAAGTTCAGGGGGCGACCTACGAGCAGTACTTC. It translates to CSVEVQGATYEQYF.

The rearrangement uses TRBV7-8 and TRBJ2-5; no reliable D call. Deletions cut 2 bases from V and 1 base from J, with 17 bases between. Germline CDR1 and CDR2: SGHVS and FQNEAQ. The CDR3 runs 17 residues. Here the CDR3 DNA reads TGTGCCAGCAGCTTAAAGGCTCTTGTGAGTTTCCAAGAGACCCAGTACTTC. It specifies CASSLKALVSFQETQYF.

The chain employs TRBV6-5 and TRBJ2-7; D not certain. The CDR3 is 15 amino acids. V gave up 2 bases and J gave up 1 base, with 12 bases separating them. The germline V gene has CDR1 MNHEY and CDR2 SVGAGI. The CDR3 bases are TGTGCCAGCAGTTACAATTCCTGGGGTTCCTACGAGCAGTACTTC. This encodes CASSYNSWGSYEQYF.

The chain joins TRBV14 to TRBJ2-2; TRBD1 might be the D (5 bases). CDR3 length equals 14 residues. Germline lookup yields CDR1 SGHDN and CDR2 FVKESK. Trimming shortened V by 2 bases and J by 5 bases, and 9 bases separated the two germline ends. The CDR3 sequence is CASSQKGRTGELFF. In nucleotides, the CDR3 is TGTGCCAGCAGCCAAAAGGGGCGGACCGGGGAGCTGTTTTTT.

The chain uses TRBV7-4 and TRBJ2-3, with 11 bases that match TRBD2. The junction had 7 bases not matched to a gene; V was cut back by 2 bases and J by 0 bases. The CDR3 loop spans 18 amino acids. Germline V gives CDR1 SGHVT, CDR2 SQSDAQ. CDR3 loop: CASSLLTSGNPSTDTQYF. The CDR3 nucleotides read TGTGCCAGCAGCTTATTGACTAGCGGGAACCCTAGCACAGATACGCAGTATTTT.

This clonotype was found many times. This chain joins TRBV20-1 and TRBJ1-2; maybe TRBD1 (6 bases). V shed 0 bases and J shed 5 bases, with 16 bases lying between them. This CDR3 is 15 amino acids long. Germline CDR1 and CDR2: DFQATT and SNEGSKA (reference sequence). CDR3 in amino acids: CSARDPQGLRYGYTF. The CDR3 nucleotides read TGCAGTGCTAGAGACCCCCAGGGGCTCCGGTATGGCTACACCTTC.

The chain carries TRBV5-1 and TRBJ2-7; tentative D call: TRBD1 (6 bases). V gave up 4 bases and J gave up 1 base, with 15 bases separating them. The germline gives CDR1 SGHRS, CDR2 YFSETQ. This CDR3 contains 15 residues. Here the CDR3 reads CASSTLGGVSYEQYF. The CDR3 bases are TGCGCCAGCAGCACCCTAGGGGGAGTATCCTACGAGCAGTACTTC.

This clonotype appeared many times. The chain uses TRBV12-3 or TRBV12-4 and TRBJ1-1; a possible D gene is TRBD1 (5 bases). The CDR3 is 14 residues long. The germline V and J ends were trimmed by 3 bases and 7 bases, with 15 bases remaining between them. The CDR3 DNA reads TGTGCCAGCAGTTTCGAGGTTCGGGGGGTTGAAGCTTTCTTT. Protein: CASSFEVRGVEAFF.

The chain has TRBV19 and TRBJ2-7, with 7 bases matching TRBD1. The V gene's germline CDR1 is LNHDA and CDR2 SQIVND (reference sequence). After removal of 6 bases from V and 7 bases from J, the junction contained 6 bases not matched to a gene. The CDR3 covers 12 residues. CDR3 bases: TGTGCCAGTAGGGGGGACAGATGGGAGCAGTACTTC. Translation gives CASRGDRWEQYF.

This clonotype was counted between two and nine times. The chain joins TRBV6-2 or TRBV6-3 to TRBJ1-1; TRBD1 is a possible D gene (6 bases). The V gene lost 4 bases and the J gene lost 0 bases, with 15 bases spanning the gap. The CDR3 runs 16 residues. Germline CDR1 is MNHEY and CDR2 is SVGEGT. The CDR3 coding sequence is TGTGCCAGCAGTTGGGGGCCGACGGACATGAACACTGAAGCTTTCTTT. Translation gives CASSWGPTDMNTEAFF.

Many counts were recorded for this clonotype. V is TRBV9 and J is TRBJ2-6; D possibly corresponds to TRBD2 (6 bases). There are 16 residues in the CDR3. Trimming shortened V by 4 bases and J by 0 bases, and 11 bases separated the two germline ends. In germline, CDR1 is SGDLS, CDR2 YYNGEE. The CDR3 DNA sequence: TGTGCCAGCAGCCCGGGACTGCTCTCTGGGGCCAACGTCCTGACTTTC. It codes for CASSPGLLSGANVLTF.

This clonotype has only a few counts. V and J are TRBV5-4 and TRBJ2-3, with 7 bases aligning to TRBD1. Germline V gives CDR1 SGHNT, CDR2 YYREEE (reference sequence). The CDR3 loop spans 14 amino acids. V gave up 7 bases and J gave up 2 bases; unmatched junction bases: 7. The CDR3 here is CASLKGQNTDTQYF. The CDR3, as DNA: TGTGCCAGCCTGAAGGGACAGAACACAGATACGCAGTATTTT.

The gene calls are TRBV12-3 or TRBV12-4 and TRBJ2-7, with 7 bases lining up with TRBD2. Unmatched junction bases numbered 20, after V lost 3 bases and J lost 0 bases. This CDR3 contains 20 residues. CDR3 coding DNA: TGTGCCAGCAGTTTTATCAGGCGTGGGTTTGGCGGCGGGAGCTCCTACGAGCAGTACTTC. Its translation: CASSFIRRGFGGGSSYEQYF.

The V and J genes are TRBV20-1 and TRBJ2-7; TRBD2 agrees at 12 bases. Germline V CDR1 and CDR2: DFQATT, SNEGSKA (reference sequence). V lost 3 bases, J lost 6 bases, and 9 bases stayed unmatched. The CDR3 totals 15 residues. The CDR3 loop reads CSASDSTSGSFEQYF. As DNA, the CDR3 is TGCAGTGCTAGCGATTCGACTAGCGGGAGCTTCGAGCAGTACTTC.